This TCR beta chain emerged from a study of blood T cell repertoires in COVID-19. Background on the study: Sites across the United States, Italy and Spain contributed samples from acute and convalescent COVID-19. From T cells, B-cell-depleted T cells, or PBMCs came the material, which was cDNA or gDNA.

Sequencing used immunoSEQ multiplex PCR; TCRdb keeps in-frame clones, though not all of them. The sample records fewer than 50,000 clones, 81% being singletons. The V end lost 4 bases, the J end lost 3 bases, and 15 bases lay between the germline ends. CDR1 MGHRA and CDR2 YSYEKL come from the germline V gene. This CDR3 region has 16 residues. This clone showed up just a few times. The chain is built from TRBV4-1 and TRBJ2-2, with D perhaps TRBD1 (7 bases). Sequenced: peripheral blood. The receptor was derived from a man aged 35 to 55 with active or convalescent COVID-19. The CDR3: CASSPARGEDTGELFF. The CDR3 bases are TGCGCCAGCAGCCCGGCCAGGGGGGAGGACACCGGGGAGCTGTTTTTT.